This entry lists 16 T cell receptor beta chains sequenced from one sample in a study of CD8 T cells in Susac syndrome. Reverse transcription of about 0.45 to 1 ug RNA was carried out with random hexamers. Each CDR3 protein gets one entry after TCRdb re-called the immunoSEQ multiplex PCR reads with MiXCR. The sample holds about 120,000 distinct CDR3 sequences; 85% to 95% are singletons and the top ten take more than 0.095%. What was sequenced was CD4+ T cells from PBMCs. These receptors originate from a human donor in good health.

This chain joins TRBV20-1 and TRBJ1-6, with TRBD1 as a possible D gene (5 bases). Trimming stripped 6 bases from V and 7 bases from J, with 13 bases between. This CDR3 contains 13 residues. CDR1 DFQATT and CDR2 SNEGSKA come from the germline V gene (reference sequence). CDR3 sequence reads: CSATRGLNSPLHF. The CDR3 coding sequence is TGCAGTGCAACACGGGGCCTCAATTCACCCCTCCACTTT.

The CDR3 is CASSPDRSYGYTF. The CDR3 region has the DNA TGTGCCAGCTCTCCAGACAGAAGCTATGGCTACACCTTC. V usage is TRBV18 and J usage is TRBJ1-2; the D gene is possibly TRBD1 (5 bases). This CDR3 comprises 13 residues. Trimming removed 6 bases from V and 4 bases from J, with 12 bases in between. In germline, CDR1 is KGHSH, CDR2 LQKENI.

The count of this clonotype is one. The rearrangement uses TRBV9 and TRBJ2-5, with no clear D. V gave up 0 bases and J gave up 4 bases, with 7 bases separating them. The germline gives CDR1 SGDLS, CDR2 YYNGEE. This CDR3 has 13 residues. CDR3 loop: CASSVGVSETQYF. CDR3 nucleotide sequence: TGTGCCAGCAGCGTAGGCGTCTCAGAGACCCAGTACTTC.

The chain uses TRBV5-4 and TRBJ2-5, with D unresolved. The CDR3 contains 13 residues. The V end was cut by 0 bases, the J end by 5 bases, with 8 bases between. Per germline, CDR1 SGHNT and CDR2 YYREEE (reference sequence). CDR3 amino acids: CASSLAIRETQYF. DNA of the CDR3: TGTGCCAGCAGCTTGGCCATTAGGGAGACCCAGTACTTC.

The chain is built from TRBV20-1 and TRBJ2-5; TRBD2 agrees at 8 bases. The length of the CDR3 is 15 residues. After removal of 0 bases from V and 5 bases from J, the junction contained 8 bases not matched to a gene. Germline CDR1 and CDR2: DFQATT and SNEGSKA (reference sequence). The CDR3 DNA sequence: TGCAGTGCTAGAGATGGGGGAGCGGGAGCGGAGACCCAGTACTTC. Protein sequence: CSARDGGAGAETQYF.

This chain uses TRBV18 with TRBJ2-5; D remains ambiguous. V lost 4 bases and J 3 bases, leaving 6 bases between the germline ends. Germline assignment: CDR1 KGHSH and CDR2 LQKENI. The length of the CDR3 is 12 residues. This CDR3 is CASSLMEETQYF. The CDR3 nucleotides are TGTGCCAGCTCACTGATGGAAGAGACCCAGTACTTC.

The sample holds one count of this clonotype. This chain joins TRBV12-3 or TRBV12-4 and TRBJ1-6; TRBD1 aligns across 10 bases. V trimming: 6 bases; J trimming: 8 bases; junction bases outside the gene matches: 7. The CDR3 extends over 15 amino acids. The CDR3 bases are TGTGCCAGCAGACCCTCGGGGACAGGGGATTCACCCCTCCACTTT. Residues: CASRPSGTGDSPLHF.

Only one count was recorded for this clonotype. The chain uses TRBV28 and TRBJ2-2, with D hard to call. Per the germline V gene, CDR1 is MDHEN and CDR2 is SYDVKM. V dropped 8 bases and J dropped 6 bases, with 10 bases sitting between them. This CDR3 has 12 amino acids. CDR3: CASWKVSGELFF. The CDR3 nucleotides are TGTGCCAGCTGGAAGGTCTCCGGGGAGCTGTTTTTT.

V and J are TRBV9 and TRBJ2-6; D is uncertain. The CDR3 extends over 15 amino acids. Trimming shortened V by 2 bases and J by 0 bases, and 6 bases separated the two germline ends. Germline assignment: CDR1 SGDLS and CDR2 YYNGEE. CDR3: CASSVWNSGANVLTF. CDR3 DNA: TGTGCCAGCAGCGTGTGGAACTCTGGGGCCAACGTCCTGACTTTC.

V is TRBV3-1 and J is TRBJ2-3, with D unclear. The germline V gene has CDR1 LGHDT and CDR2 YNNKEL (reference sequence). Between the trimmed V and J ends, which lost 0 bases and 9 bases, there was a span of 10 bases. This CDR3 comprises 13 residues. The CDR3 DNA reads as TGTGCCAGCAGCCAAGACCCCGGGCGGACGCAGTATTTT. Translating it yields CASSQDPGRTQYF.

This chain joins TRBV4-2 and TRBJ2-7; 9 bases fit TRBD1. Germline V gives CDR1 LGHNA, CDR2 YNFKEQ. V lost 3 bases to trimming and J lost 7 bases; unmatched junction nucleotides: 16. The CDR3 length is 17 residues. Here the CDR3 reads CASSQGLSPGQGWEQYF. CDR3 nucleotides: TGTGCCAGCAGCCAGGGTTTAAGCCCGGGACAGGGTTGGGAGCAGTACTTC.

The chain has TRBV4-1 and TRBJ2-2; 9 positions match TRBD2. Germline loops: CDR1 MGHRA, CDR2 YSYEKL. There are 17 residues in the CDR3. Unmatched junction bases numbered 8, after V lost 0 bases and J lost 6 bases. For the CDR3, the DNA is TGCGCCAGCAGCCAAGATCTTAGCGGGAGTATACCCGGGGAGCTGTTTTTT. Its translation: CASSQDLSGSIPGELFF.

The V and J genes are TRBV6-6 and TRBJ2-1, with D possibly being TRBD2 (7 bases). The CDR3 has 15 residues. The V gene's germline CDR1 is MNHNY and CDR2 SVGAGI (reference sequence). Deletions cut 6 bases from V and 4 bases from J, with 16 bases between. The CDR3 is CASSPRGAGYNEQFF. DNA for the CDR3: TGTGCCAGCAGCCCCAGGGGAGCGGGGTACAATGAGCAGTTCTTC.

The chain uses TRBV9 and TRBJ1-3, with D unclear. CDR1 SGDLS and CDR2 YYNGEE come from the germline V gene. This CDR3 is 15 amino acids long. V was pared by 0 bases and J by 0 bases, with 7 bases between. CDR3 DNA: TGTGCCAGCAGCGTAGGGCAGAGCTCTGGAAACACCATATATTTT. Translated, it gives CASSVGQSSGNTIYF.

This clonotype has a single count. The chain carries TRBV29-1 and TRBJ1-1; no clear D gene. Germline V CDR1 and CDR2: SQVTM, ANQGSEA. The length of the CDR3 is 15 residues. Trimming left V 3 bases short and J 0 bases short, with 14 bases between. The CDR3 reads CSVDKGYLMNTEAFF. CDR3 coding DNA: TGCAGCGTTGATAAGGGATATCTAATGAACACTGAAGCTTTCTTT.

This chain links TRBV7-9 with TRBJ1-4; D unclear. Trimming cost V 0 bases and J 7 bases, with 9 bases left between them. Germline V lookup: CDR1 SEHNR, CDR2 FQNEAQ (reference sequence). The length of the CDR3 is 14 residues. The CDR3 sequence: CASSLAADGEKLFF. The CDR3 bases are TGTGCCAGCAGCTTAGCAGCAGATGGTGAAAAACTGTTTTTT.